The T cell receptor (beta chain) described here comes from a study of early T cells in non-severe SARS-CoV-2 infection. About the study: From unsorted whole blood, bulk RNA was sequenced, and the chains remained unpaired.

This clonotype was recorded a few times. CDR1 is SEHNR, CDR2 FQNEAQ, per germline (reference sequence). The CDR3 totals 14 residues. V trimming: 2 bases; J trimming: 3 bases; junction bases outside the gene matches: 4. From the 5' RACE reads, TCRdb called clonotypes with MiXCR, one entry per CDR3 protein. The table lists over 55,000 distinct CDR3 sequences, approximately 13% of them singletons. The origin of this receptor is an adult who was a healthcare worker with PCR-confirmed SARS-CoV-2 infection or an uninfected control (not recorded which). The chain combines TRBV7-9 with TRBJ2-7, with 7 nucleotides matching TRBD2. The input for sequencing was whole blood, taken at baseline. CDR3 coding DNA: TGTGCCAGCAGCTTACGGGGGGACTACTACGAGCAGTACTTC. Encoded protein: CASSLRGDYYEQYF.